This T cell receptor beta chain is from a study of blood T cell repertoires in COVID-19 (dated by TCRdb to the early 2020s). About the study as a whole: The collaborator samples originated in the United States, Italy and Spain and spanned the acute and convalescent phases of COVID-19. The prospective study material was composed of cDNA or gDNA derived from T cells, B-cell-depleted T cells, or PBMCs. The dataset comprised deeply sampled blood TCRbeta repertoires from subjects exposed to, actively infected with, or recovered from COVID-19. The repertoires were released in a freely available public database intended as a resource for research on the immune response to SARS-CoV-2. Samples were obtained from the ongoing ImmuneRACE study (first 160 participants) and from some 1,300 subjects provided by 6 global collaborators. Nearly every sample came with metadata listing a de-identified subject ID, COVID-19 status, age in years and sex. Where HLA class I and class II types were available, the types were taken from metadata supplied by the sample provider, not from assay-based typing.

In the prospective study, participants were about 18 to 100 years old, resided in about two dozen geographic areas of the United States, and were enrolled through a virtual design. In the prospective study, cohorts were assigned on the basis of participant-reported clinical history obtained from a screening survey and a study questionnaire. Recovered participants in ImmuneRACE Cohort 3 were defined as having two consecutive negative NP/OP PCR tests, clearance from a healthcare professional, or resolution of symptoms. In the prospective study, mobile phlebotomists collected whole blood, serum and a nasopharyngeal or oropharyngeal swab from each participant. Participants in the prospective study had the option to provide additional blood draws and questionnaires over a roughly two-month period. Blood samples from the prospective study were shipped frozen or at room temperature prior to DNA extraction.

Here is what the overall study found, with its caveats: The amount of clinical and demographic metadata varied by source and participant and was provided uncurated.

A word on this clone: This clone's antigen is unknown. Per-nucleotide qualities are absent, and no much larger clonotype sits a single base away.

The immunoSEQ Assay, a bias-controlled multiplex PCR, was used to amplify TCRbeta CDR3 regions from genomic DNA. The paper's processing steps were these. Within the assay, amplification of reference gene primers was used to estimate how many nucleated cells each sample contained. Sequence reads were collapsed and filtered to measure the absolute abundance of every unique TCRbeta CDR3 rearrangement. Productive Simpson clonality was computed per sample as the square root of Simpson's diversity index over productive rearrangements. TCRdb obtained this table from immuneACCESS and retained in-frame rearrangements with V and J assigned. These tables miss some clones; where compared with another copy, unresolved V genes account for less than half of the shortfall, and the remainder is unexplained. V, J and clone size reflect that table, while D and trimming were determined from the DNA. For this sample there are nearly 200,000 clones; about 80% appear just once. Clones ranked in the top ten supply roughly 7% of the sample.

What was sequenced was PBMCs or T cells enriched from blood (not recorded which). The sequence came from a man aged 35-49 years who had recovered from COVID-19.

The CDR3 region: CASSISERAYGYTF. The DNA sequence follows: TGTGCCAGTAGTATATCTGAGAGGGCCTATGGCTACACCTTC. This sequence uses TRBV19 and TRBJ1-2, with no confidently assigned D gene. From the cysteine up to the phenylalanine, the CDR3 has a length of 14 residues. Only the CDR3 part of the read is kept: 42 bases, read in frame from the first base. Reading the germline V gene (reference sequence) gives CDR1 LNHDA and CDR2 SQIVND. V loses 2 bases, J loses 4 bases, and the germline ends lie 11 bases apart.